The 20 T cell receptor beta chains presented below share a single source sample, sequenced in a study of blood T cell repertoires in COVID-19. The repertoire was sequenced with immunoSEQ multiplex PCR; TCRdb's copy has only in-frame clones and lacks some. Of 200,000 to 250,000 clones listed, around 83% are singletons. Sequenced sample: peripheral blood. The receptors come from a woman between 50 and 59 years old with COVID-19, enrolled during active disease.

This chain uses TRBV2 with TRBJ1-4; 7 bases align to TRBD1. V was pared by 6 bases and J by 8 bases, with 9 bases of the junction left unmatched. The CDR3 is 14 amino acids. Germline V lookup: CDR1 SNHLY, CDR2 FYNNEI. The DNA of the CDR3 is TGTGCCAGCAGCCTTCGACAGGGTCAAGAAAAACTGTTTTTT. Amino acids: CASSLRQGQEKLFF. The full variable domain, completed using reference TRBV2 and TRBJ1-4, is EPEVTQTPSHQVTQMGQEVILRCVPISNHLYFYWYRQILGQKVEFLVSFYNNEISEKSEIFDDQFSVERPDGSNFTLKIRSTKLEDSAMYFCASSLRQGQEKLFFGSGTQLSVL.

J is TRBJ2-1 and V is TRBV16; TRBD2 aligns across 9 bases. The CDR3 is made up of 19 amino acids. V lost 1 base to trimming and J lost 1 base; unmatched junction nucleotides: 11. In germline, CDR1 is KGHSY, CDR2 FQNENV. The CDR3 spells CASSQWRGGREFSYNEQFF. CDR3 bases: TGTGCCAGCAGCCAATGGCGGGGGGGGCGCGAATTTTCCTACAATGAGCAGTTCTTC.

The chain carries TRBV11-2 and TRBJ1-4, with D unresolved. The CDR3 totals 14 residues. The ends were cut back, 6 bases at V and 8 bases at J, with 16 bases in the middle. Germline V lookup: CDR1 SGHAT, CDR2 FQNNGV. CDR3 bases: TGTGCCAGCAGGCACTCATTTAGAGGGGAAAAACTGTTTTTT. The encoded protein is CASRHSFRGEKLFF. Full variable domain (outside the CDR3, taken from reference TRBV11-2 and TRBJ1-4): EAGVAQSPRYKIIEKRQSVAFWCNPISGHATLYWYQQILGQGPKLLIQFQNNGVVDDSQLPKDRFSAERLKGVDSTLKIQPAKLEDSAVYLCASRHSFRGEKLFFGSGTQLSVL.

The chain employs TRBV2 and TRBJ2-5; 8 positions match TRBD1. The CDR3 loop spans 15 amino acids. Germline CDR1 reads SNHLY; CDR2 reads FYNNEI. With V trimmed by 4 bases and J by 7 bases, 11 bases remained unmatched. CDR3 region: CASSVIGTGGGTQYF. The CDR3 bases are TGTGCCAGCAGTGTGATCGGGACAGGAGGGGGGACCCAGTACTTC.

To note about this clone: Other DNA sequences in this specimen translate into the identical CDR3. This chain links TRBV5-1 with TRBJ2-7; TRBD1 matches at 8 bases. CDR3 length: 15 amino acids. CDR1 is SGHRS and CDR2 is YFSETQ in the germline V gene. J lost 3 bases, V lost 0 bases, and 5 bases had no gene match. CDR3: CASSLGSGGGYEQYF. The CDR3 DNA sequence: TGCGCCAGCAGCTTGGGGTCAGGGGGCGGCTACGAGCAGTACTTC.

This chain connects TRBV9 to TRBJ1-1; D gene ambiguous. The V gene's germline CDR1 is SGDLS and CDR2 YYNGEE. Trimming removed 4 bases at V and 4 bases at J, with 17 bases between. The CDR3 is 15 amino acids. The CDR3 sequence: CASSLQRDRVTEAFF. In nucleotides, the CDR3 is TGTGCCAGCAGCTTACAACGAGACCGGGTCACTGAAGCTTTCTTT.

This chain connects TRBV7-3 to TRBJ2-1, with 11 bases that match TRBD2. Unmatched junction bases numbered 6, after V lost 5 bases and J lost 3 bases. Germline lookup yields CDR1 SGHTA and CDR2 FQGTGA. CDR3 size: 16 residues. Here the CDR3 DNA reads TGTGCCAGCAGCCCCCCCGGGACTAGCGGCTACAATGAGCAGTTCTTC. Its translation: CASSPPGTSGYNEQFF.

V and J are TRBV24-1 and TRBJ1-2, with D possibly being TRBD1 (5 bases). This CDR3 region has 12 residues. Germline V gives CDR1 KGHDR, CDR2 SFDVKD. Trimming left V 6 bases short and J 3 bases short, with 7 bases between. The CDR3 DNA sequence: TGTGCCACCAGTCGGGGGTACTATGGCTACACCTTC. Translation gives CATSRGYYGYTF.

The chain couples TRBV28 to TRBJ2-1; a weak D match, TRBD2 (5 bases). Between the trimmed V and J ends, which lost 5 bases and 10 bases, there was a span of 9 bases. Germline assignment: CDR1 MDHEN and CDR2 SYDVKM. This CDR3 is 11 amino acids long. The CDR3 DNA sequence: TGTGCCAGCAGTCGGGGAACCGAGCAGTTCTTC. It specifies CASSRGTEQFF.

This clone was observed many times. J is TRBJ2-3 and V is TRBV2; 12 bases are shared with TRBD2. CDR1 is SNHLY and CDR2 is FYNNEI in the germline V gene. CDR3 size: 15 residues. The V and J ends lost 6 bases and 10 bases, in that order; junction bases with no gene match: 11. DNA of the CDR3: TGTGCCAGCAGCCGATCTAGCGGGGGGGTAATGGCGCAGTATTTT. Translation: CASSRSSGGVMAQYF.

The chain's CDR3 is CAWSPENYGYTF. DNA of the CDR3: TGTGCCTGGAGTCCGGAGAACTATGGCTACACCTTC. The chain uses TRBV30 and TRBJ1-2; D not resolved. This CDR3 is built from 12 residues. V lost 2 bases, J lost 2 bases, and 6 bases lay in between. The germline gives CDR1 GTSNPN, CDR2 SVGIG (reference sequence).

The CDR3 reads CASSLYGQAYEQYV. Written as DNA, the CDR3 is TGTGCCAGCAGCTTGTATGGACAGGCCTACGAGCAGTACGTC. The rearrangement uses TRBV5-5 and TRBJ2-7; 7 positions match TRBD1. This CDR3 has 14 residues. J gave up 2 bases and V 1 base, and 3 bases lay outside the gene matches. Germline CDR1 reads SGHKS; CDR2 reads YYEKEE (reference sequence).

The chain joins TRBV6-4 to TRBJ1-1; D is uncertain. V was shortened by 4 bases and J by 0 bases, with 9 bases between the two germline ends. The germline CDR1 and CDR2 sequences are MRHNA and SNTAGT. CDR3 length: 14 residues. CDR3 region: CASSGDNLNTEAFF. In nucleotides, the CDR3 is TGTGCCAGCAGTGGAGACAACTTGAACACTGAAGCTTTCTTT.

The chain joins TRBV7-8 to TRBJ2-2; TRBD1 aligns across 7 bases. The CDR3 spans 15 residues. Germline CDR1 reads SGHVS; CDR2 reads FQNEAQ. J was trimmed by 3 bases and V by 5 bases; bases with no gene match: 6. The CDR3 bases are TGTGCCAGCAGCCCTGGACAGGCCTACACCGGGGAGCTGTTTTTT. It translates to CASSPGQAYTGELFF.

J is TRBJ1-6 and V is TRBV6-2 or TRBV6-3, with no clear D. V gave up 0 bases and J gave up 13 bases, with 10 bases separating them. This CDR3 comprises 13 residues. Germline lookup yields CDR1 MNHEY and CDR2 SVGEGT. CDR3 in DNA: TGTGCCAGCAGTTACTCGAAAGGAGTCCCCCTCCACTTT. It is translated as CASSYSKGVPLHF.

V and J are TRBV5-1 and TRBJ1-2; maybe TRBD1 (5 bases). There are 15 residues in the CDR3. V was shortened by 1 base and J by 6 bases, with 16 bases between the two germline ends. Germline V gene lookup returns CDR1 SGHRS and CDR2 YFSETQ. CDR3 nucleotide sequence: TGCGCCAGCAGCTTGAGGGCAGGGAATTTAAATGGCTACACCTTC. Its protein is CASSLRAGNLNGYTF. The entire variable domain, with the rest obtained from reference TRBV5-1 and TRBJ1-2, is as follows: KAGVTQTPRYLIKTRGQQVTLSCSPISGHRSVSWYQQTPGQGLQFLFEYFSETQRNKGNFPGRFSGRQFSNSRSEMNVSTLELGDSALYLCASSLRAGNLNGYTFGSGTRLTVV.

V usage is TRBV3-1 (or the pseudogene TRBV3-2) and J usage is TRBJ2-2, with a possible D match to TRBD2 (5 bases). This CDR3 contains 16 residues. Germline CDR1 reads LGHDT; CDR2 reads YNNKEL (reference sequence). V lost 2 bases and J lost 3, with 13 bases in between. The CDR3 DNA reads TGTGCCAGCAGCCAAAGGACGATGGAGGACACCGGGGAGCTGTTTTTT. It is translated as CASSQRTMEDTGELFF.

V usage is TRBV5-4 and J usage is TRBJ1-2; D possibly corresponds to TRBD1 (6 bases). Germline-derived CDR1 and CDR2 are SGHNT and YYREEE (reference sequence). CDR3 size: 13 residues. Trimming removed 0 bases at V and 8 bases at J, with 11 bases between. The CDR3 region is CASSLAGGGGYTF. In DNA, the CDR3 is TGTGCCAGCAGCTTGGCCGGCGGGGGCGGCTACACCTTC.

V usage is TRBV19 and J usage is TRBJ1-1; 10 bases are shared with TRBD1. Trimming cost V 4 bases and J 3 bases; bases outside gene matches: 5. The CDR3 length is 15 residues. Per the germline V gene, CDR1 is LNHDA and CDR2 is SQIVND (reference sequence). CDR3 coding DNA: TGTGCCAGTAGTAAAGACAGGGGGCTTTACACTGAAGCTTTCTTT. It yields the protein CASSKDRGLYTEAFF. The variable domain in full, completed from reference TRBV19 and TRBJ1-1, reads DGGITQSPKYLFRKEGQNVTLSCEQNLNHDAMYWYRQDPGQGLRLIYYSQIVNDFQKGDIAEGYSVSREKKESFPLTVTSAQKNPTAFYLCASSKDRGLYTEAFFGQGTRLTVV.

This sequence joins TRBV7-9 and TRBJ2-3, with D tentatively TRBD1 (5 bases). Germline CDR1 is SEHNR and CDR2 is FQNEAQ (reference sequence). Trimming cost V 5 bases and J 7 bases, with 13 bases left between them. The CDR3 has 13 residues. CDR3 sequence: CASSPRQRNTQYF. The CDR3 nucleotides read TGTGCCAGCAGCCCAAGACAGCGAAATACGCAGTATTTT.